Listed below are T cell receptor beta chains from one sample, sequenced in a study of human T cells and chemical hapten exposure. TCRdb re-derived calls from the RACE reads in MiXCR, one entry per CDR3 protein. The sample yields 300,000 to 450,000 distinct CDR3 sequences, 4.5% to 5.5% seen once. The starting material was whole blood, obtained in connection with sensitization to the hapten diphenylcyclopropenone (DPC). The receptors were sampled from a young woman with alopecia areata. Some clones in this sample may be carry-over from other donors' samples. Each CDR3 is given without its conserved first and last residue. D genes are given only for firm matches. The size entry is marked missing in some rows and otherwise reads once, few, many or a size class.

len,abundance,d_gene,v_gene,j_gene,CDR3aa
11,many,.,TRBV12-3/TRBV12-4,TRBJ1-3,ASRYSPSTTIY
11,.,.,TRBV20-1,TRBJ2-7,SARDSSSYEQY
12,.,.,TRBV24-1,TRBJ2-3,ATSSVRSTDTQY
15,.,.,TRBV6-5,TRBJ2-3,ASSRIRRSGGTDTQY
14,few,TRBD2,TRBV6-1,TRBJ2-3,ASSESPAGGTDTQY
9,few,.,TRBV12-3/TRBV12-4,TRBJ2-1,ASSLWDEQF
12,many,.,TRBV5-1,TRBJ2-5,ASSLGDAQETQY
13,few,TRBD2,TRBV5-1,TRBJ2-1,ASALQLADNNEQF
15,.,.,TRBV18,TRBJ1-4,ASSPFAAVQTNEKLF
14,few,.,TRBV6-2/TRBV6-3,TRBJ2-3,ASSLLSWAGTDTQY
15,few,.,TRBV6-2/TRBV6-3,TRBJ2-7,ASSSPINSALFEEQY
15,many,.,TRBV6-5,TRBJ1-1,ASSYGLSTPLNTEAF
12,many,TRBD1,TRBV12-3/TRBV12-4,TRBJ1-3,ASTLGQGANTIY
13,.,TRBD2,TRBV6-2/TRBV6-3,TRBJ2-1,ASSYFRDYRDEQF
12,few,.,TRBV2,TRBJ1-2,ASSEAQGSVGYT
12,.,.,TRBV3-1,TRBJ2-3,ASSRAGTESTQY
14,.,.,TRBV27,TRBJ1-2,ASSSSAGGPNYGYT
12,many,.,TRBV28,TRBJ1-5,ASSLISGIQPQH
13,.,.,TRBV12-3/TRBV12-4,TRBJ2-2,ASSLRQKNTGELF
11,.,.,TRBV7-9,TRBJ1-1,ASFLGQNTEAF
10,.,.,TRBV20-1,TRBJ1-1,SARDVSAEAF
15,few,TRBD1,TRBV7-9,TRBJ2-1,ASSFALMGQGGHEQF
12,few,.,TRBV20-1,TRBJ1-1,SALREWGNTEAF
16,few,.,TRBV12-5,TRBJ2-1,ASGLGERYRGGYNEQF
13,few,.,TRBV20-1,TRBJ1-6,SALPGGVGRSPLH
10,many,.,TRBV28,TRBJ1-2,ASSTGNYGYT
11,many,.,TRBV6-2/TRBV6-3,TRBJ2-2,ASRPINTGELF
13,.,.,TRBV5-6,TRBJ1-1,ASSPWSLPNTEAF
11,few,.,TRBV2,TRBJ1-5,ASSVQGIQPQH
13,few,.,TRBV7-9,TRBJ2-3,ASSSREIGTDTQY
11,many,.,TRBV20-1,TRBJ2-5,SARDSYQETQY
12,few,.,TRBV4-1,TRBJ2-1,ASSQDWVGNEQF
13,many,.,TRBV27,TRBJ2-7,ASSLFPLDSFGKY
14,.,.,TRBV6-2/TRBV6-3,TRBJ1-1,ASSWGTLHQATEAF
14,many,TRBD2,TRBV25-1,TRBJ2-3,ASSDSSGGPRDTQY
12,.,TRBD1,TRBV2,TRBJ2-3,ARALGTETDTQY
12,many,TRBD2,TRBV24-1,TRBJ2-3,ATAGGLRTDTQY
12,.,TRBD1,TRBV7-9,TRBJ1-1,ASSPDRVGTEAF
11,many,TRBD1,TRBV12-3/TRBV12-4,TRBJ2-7,ASSLRDRDEQY
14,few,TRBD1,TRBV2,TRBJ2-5,ASVPPGQRQQETQY
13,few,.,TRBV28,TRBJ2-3,ASSSGGGGTDTQY
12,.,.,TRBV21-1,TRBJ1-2,ASSKPGPLYGYT
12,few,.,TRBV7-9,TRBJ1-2,ASSFYRDVYGYT
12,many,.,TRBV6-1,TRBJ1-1,ASSDVDSFTEAF
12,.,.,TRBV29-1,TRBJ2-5,SVRLGAGEETQY
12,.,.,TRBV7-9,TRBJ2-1,ASSPSGTHNEQF
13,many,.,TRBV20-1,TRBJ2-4,SARVRGLAKNIQY
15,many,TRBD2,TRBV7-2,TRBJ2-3,ASSLEGSGGATDTQY
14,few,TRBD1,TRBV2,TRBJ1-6,ASSDLGTGENSPLH
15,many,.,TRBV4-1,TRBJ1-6,ASSQDERARGNSPLH
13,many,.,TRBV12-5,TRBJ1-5,ASGSGDGGNQPQH
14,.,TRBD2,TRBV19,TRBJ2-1,ASSIVASGPYNEQF
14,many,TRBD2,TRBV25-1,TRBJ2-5,ASSPTPTSGQETQY